This T cell receptor beta chain was identified during a study of blood T cell repertoires in COVID-19. Generated by immunoSEQ multiplex PCR, the TCRdb table keeps only in-frame clones and is missing some. This table has 65,000 to 95,000 clones, over 70% appearing once. Germline V CDR1 and CDR2: SGHNT, YYREEE (reference sequence). With V trimmed by 0 bases and J by 2 bases, 5 bases remained unmatched. The CDR3 runs 16 residues. V and J are TRBV5-4 and TRBJ2-7, with 10 bases matching TRBD1. The specimen sequenced was peripheral blood. The sequence derives from a woman in her forties with active or convalescent COVID-19. The CDR3 DNA reads TGTGCCAGCAGCTTGGAGCCGGGACAGGGGACCTACGAGCAGTACTTC. Residues: CASSLEPGQGTYEQYF.